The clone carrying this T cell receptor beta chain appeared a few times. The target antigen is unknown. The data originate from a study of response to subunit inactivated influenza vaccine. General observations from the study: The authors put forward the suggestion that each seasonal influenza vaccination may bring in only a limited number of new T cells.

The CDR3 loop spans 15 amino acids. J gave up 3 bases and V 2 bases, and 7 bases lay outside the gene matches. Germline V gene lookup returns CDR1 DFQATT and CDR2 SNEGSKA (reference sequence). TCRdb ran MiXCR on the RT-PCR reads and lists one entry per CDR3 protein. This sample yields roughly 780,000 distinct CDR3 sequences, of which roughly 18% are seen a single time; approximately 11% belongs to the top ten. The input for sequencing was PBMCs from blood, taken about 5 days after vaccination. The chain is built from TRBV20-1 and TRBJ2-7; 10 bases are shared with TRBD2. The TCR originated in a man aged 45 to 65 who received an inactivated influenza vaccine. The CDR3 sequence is CSARWLAGDLYEQYF. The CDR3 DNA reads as TGCAGTGCTAGATGGCTAGCGGGAGATCTCTACGAGCAGTACTTC.